One sample yielded the 10 T cell receptor beta chains listed below, sequenced in a study of T cells after yellow fever vaccination. One entry per CDR3 protein results from TCRdb running MiXCR on the 5' RACE reads. Of more than 95,000 distinct CDR3 sequences in the sample, around 9.8% were seen once. This specimen was CD8+ T cells sorted from PBMCs, taken on the day of the yellow fever booster vaccination. Receptors originate from a young man who received the YFV17D yellow fever vaccine.

This clonotype has ten or more counts. The chain combines TRBV4-2 with TRBJ1-2; D unclear. The V end lost 0 bases, the J end lost 8 bases, and 16 bases lay between the germline ends. The CDR3 runs 15 residues. CDR1 LGHNA and CDR2 YNFKEQ come from the germline V gene. DNA of the CDR3: TGTGCCAGCAGCCAAGAACGGATAGGGTCGGGCGGCTACACCTTC. Its translation is CASSQERIGSGGYTF.

This clonotype came up a few times. V gene TRBV9 combines with J gene TRBJ2-1; 8 nucleotides align to TRBD2. The CDR3 runs 15 residues. After removal of 3 bases from V and 7 bases from J, the junction contained 9 bases not matched to a gene. CDR1 is SGDLS and CDR2 is YYNGEE in the germline V gene. The CDR3 nucleotides are TGTGCCAGCAGCGGTAGCGGGATCCCGGGGAATGAGCAGTTCTTC. This gives the protein CASSGSGIPGNEQFF.

This clonotype was seen a few times. The genes are TRBV28 and TRBJ1-4, with D possibly being TRBD1 (6 bases). Germline V gene lookup returns CDR1 MDHEN and CDR2 SYDVKM. CDR3 length equals 14 residues. The V end lost 4 bases, the J end lost 6 bases, and 12 bases lay between the germline ends. CDR3 amino acids: CASSSGESYEKLFF. The CDR3 DNA reads as TGTGCCAGCAGTTCAGGGGAATCTTATGAAAAACTGTTTTTT.

This clonotype was seen a handful of times. The V and J genes are TRBV4-1 and TRBJ1-5; TRBD1 is a possible D gene (6 bases). Between the trimmed V and J ends, which lost 4 bases and 4 bases, there was a span of 14 bases. Germline assignment: CDR1 MGHRA and CDR2 YSYEKL. The CDR3 is 15 amino acids. This chain's CDR3 is CASSPDGGENQPQHF. The CDR3, as DNA: TGCGCCAGCAGCCCCGACGGGGGCGAAAATCAGCCCCAGCATTTT.

This clonotype was detected a few times. The junction departs from germline at one end; a sequencing error may be responsible. This chain connects TRBV5-1 to TRBJ2-1, with a possible D match to TRBD2 (6 bases). The CDR3 has 20 residues. In germline, CDR1 is SGHRS, CDR2 YFSETQ. The CDR3 protein is CPSSVPLAPFDPSVYNEQFF. The CDR3 nucleotides read TGCCCCAGCAGCGTCCCACTAGCCCCTTTCGATCCATCCGTGTACAATGAGCAGTTCTTC. Full variable domain (remainder filled in from reference TRBV5-1 and TRBJ2-1): KAGVTQTPRYLIKTRGQQVTLSCSPISGHRSVSWYQQTPGQGLQFLFEYFSETQRNKGNFPGRFSGRQFSNSRSEMNVSTLELGDSALYLCPSSVPLAPFDPSVYNEQFFGPGTRLTVL.

This clonotype was seen a few times. The CDR3 here is CASSQRDGTPVYGYTF. The CDR3 nucleotides are TGTGCCAGCAGCCAACGGGACGGGACACCAGTCTATGGCTACACCTTC. V usage is TRBV3-1 and J usage is TRBJ1-2; D perhaps matches TRBD1 (6 bases). V was clipped by 2 bases and J by 4 bases, with 17 bases between them. The CDR3 is made up of 16 amino acids. In germline, CDR1 is LGHDT, CDR2 YNNKEL (reference sequence).

This clonotype has a count of ten or more. This rearrangement joins TRBV20-1 to TRBJ2-5; 9 bases agree with TRBD1. Germline CDR1 is DFQATT and CDR2 is SNEGSKA (reference sequence). The J segment lost 5 bases and the V segment lost 5 bases, leaving 6 bases of the junction unmatched. The CDR3 has 13 residues. Here the CDR3 DNA reads TGCAGTGCTCCGAGGGACAGGGTTGAGACCCAGTACTTC. Amino acid sequence: CSAPRDRVETQYF.

The table lists this clonotype with a few counts. The genes are TRBV13 and TRBJ2-3; the D is unclear. The V gene lost 3 bases and the J gene lost 8 bases, with 9 bases spanning the gap. The CDR3 totals 12 residues. CDR1 and CDR2 (germline): PRHDT, FYEKMQ (reference sequence). The CDR3 DNA reads TGTGCCAGCAGCTTCGGCTCACCTACGCAGTATTTT. Residues: CASSFGSPTQYF.

This clonotype was recorded a few times. V usage is TRBV27 and J usage is TRBJ2-5; a weak D match, TRBD2 (6 bases). V gave up 3 bases and J gave up 4 bases, with 12 bases separating them. Germline assignment: CDR1 MNHEY and CDR2 SMNVEV (reference sequence). CDR3 length: 14 residues. This chain's CDR3 is CASSFEGAGETQYF. The CDR3 DNA follows: TGTGCCAGCAGTTTTGAAGGAGCGGGAGAGACCCAGTACTTC.

The rearrangement links TRBV4-1 to TRBJ2-3, with 12 bases aligning to TRBD2. The CDR3 loop spans 17 amino acids. The trim removed 5 bases at V and 0 bases at J, leaving 6 bases unmatched. Germline lookup yields CDR1 MGHRA and CDR2 YSYEKL. CDR3 DNA sequence: TGCGCCAGCAGCTACCGTGGACTAGCGGGGAGCACAGATACGCAGTATTTT. This codes for CASSYRGLAGSTDTQYF.